Included here is one TCR beta chain sequence, with context. No antigen is known for it. PCR used 60 Vbeta primers and 13 Jbeta primers. Libraries were prepared by immunoSEQ multiplex PCR; TCRdb keeps only in-frame clonotypes and omits some of them. The data show fewer than 250,000 clones, 82% seen once. The sample is drawn from a study of cytomegalovirus exposure and HLA in healthy donors. The CDR3 sequence is 14 residues long. Trimming removed 5 bases at V and 6 bases at J, with 14 bases between. From germline, CDR1 is SEHNR and CDR2 FQNEAQ (reference sequence). The study's findings and limits: Among TCR beta chains, those listed as cytomegalovirus-associated numbered under 200. The likely explanation for a cluster of highly shared sequence variants was sequencing artifact.

The chain combines TRBV7-9 with TRBJ2-1; tentative D call: TRBD2 (5 bases). The sequencing input was PBMCs. The clonotype was recovered from a man in his forties or fifties in good health and CMV-seropositive. CDR3 amino acids: CASSPPGNSNEQFF. For the CDR3, the DNA is TGTGCCAGCAGCCCGCCGGGAAACAGCAATGAGCAGTTCTTC.